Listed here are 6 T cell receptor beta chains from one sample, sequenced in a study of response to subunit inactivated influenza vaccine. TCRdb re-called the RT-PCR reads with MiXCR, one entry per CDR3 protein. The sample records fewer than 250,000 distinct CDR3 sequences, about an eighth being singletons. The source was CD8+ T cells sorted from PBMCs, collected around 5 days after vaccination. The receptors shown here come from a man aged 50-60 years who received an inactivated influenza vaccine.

The CDR3 nucleotides are TGTGCCAGCACCCGAAGCAGGGTTGACGGCTACACCTTC. It encodes CASTRSRVDGYTF. The chain uses TRBV7-9 and TRBJ1-2; perhaps TRBD1 as D (5 bases). V was pared by 7 bases and J by 8 bases, with 17 bases between. Germline-derived CDR1 and CDR2 are SEHNR and FQNEAQ (reference sequence). This CDR3 has 13 residues.

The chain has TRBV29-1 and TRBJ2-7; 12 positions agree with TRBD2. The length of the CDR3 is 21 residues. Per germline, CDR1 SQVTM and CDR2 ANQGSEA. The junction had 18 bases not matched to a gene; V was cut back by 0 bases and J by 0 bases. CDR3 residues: CSVEDVAGGLAGGPTSYEQYF. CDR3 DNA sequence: TGCAGCGTTGAAGACGTAGCCGGTGGGCTAGCGGGAGGGCCGACCTCCTACGAGCAGTACTTC.

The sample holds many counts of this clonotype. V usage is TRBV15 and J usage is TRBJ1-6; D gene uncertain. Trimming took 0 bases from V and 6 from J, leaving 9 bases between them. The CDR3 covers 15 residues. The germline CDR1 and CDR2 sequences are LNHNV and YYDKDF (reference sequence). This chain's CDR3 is CATSRDRQPNSPLHF. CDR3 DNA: TGTGCCACCAGCAGAGATAGGCAGCCTAATTCACCCCTCCACTTT.

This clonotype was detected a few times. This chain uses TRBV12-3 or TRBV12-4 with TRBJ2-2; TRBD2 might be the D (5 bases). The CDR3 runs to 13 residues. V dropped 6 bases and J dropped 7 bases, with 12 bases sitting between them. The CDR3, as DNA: TGTGCCAGCAGCCCTCAGGCGGGCGGGGAGCTGTTTTTT. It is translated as CASSPQAGGELFF.

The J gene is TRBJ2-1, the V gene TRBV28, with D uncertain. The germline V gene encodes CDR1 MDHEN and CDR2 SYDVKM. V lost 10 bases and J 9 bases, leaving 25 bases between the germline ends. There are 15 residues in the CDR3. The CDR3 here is CAMGPGPLCSSEQFF. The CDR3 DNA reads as TGTGCCATGGGCCCCGGGCCCCTCTGCTCCAGTGAGCAGTTCTTC.

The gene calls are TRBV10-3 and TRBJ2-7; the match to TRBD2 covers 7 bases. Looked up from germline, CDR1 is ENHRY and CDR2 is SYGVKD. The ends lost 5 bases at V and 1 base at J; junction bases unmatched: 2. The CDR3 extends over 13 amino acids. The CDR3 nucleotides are TGTGCCATCAGTCTGGGACTATCCTACGAGCAGTACTTC. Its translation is CAISLGLSYEQYF.